A single sample gave rise to the 16 T cell receptor beta chains below, sequenced in a study of blood T cell repertoires in COVID-19. The data were produced by immunoSEQ multiplex PCR, yet TCRdb's version contains in-frame clones alone and is incomplete. The repertoire holds approximately 250,000 clones, with approximately 86% as singletons. Sequenced: peripheral blood. The receptor source for this set is a woman in her sixties or seventies with COVID-19, enrolled during active disease.

V and J are TRBV7-9 and TRBJ2-3; 9 bases line up with TRBD2. There are 17 residues in the CDR3. Losses at the gene ends were 3 bases for V and 2 bases for J; bases not matched to a gene: 9. Germline CDR1 SEHNR, CDR2 FQNEAQ (reference sequence). The CDR3 DNA reads as TGTGCCAGCAGCTTCGTCTACGGCGGGAGGGACACAGATACGCAGTATTTT. It codes for CASSFVYGGRDTDTQYF.

The J gene is TRBJ1-2, the V gene TRBV18; possibly TRBD1 for D (5 bases). The CDR3 length is 12 residues. Germline V CDR1 and CDR2: KGHSH, LQKENI. The V end lost 3 bases, the J end lost 4 bases, and 6 bases lay between the germline ends. CDR3 in DNA: TGTGCCAGCTCACCGACAGTCTATGGCTACACCTTC. Translating it yields CASSPTVYGYTF.

The chain combines TRBV19 with TRBJ2-2, with a weak D call TRBD1 (5 bases). The CDR3 spans 13 residues. Between the trimmed V and J ends, which lost 4 bases and 6 bases, there was a span of 9 bases. The germline gives CDR1 LNHDA, CDR2 SQIVND (reference sequence). CDR3 loop: CASSTQGSGELFF. CDR3 sequence (DNA): TGTGCCAGTAGTACCCAGGGTTCCGGGGAGCTGTTTTTT.

The J gene is TRBJ2-7, the V gene TRBV25-1; D is unresolved. Trimming took 6 bases from V and 6 from J, leaving 15 bases between them. This CDR3 is built from 13 residues. Per germline, CDR1 MGHDK and CDR2 SYGVNS. The CDR3 spells CASRAVQFSEQYF. Written as DNA, the CDR3 is TGTGCCAGCAGGGCGGTCCAGTTTTCCGAGCAGTACTTC.

This chain connects TRBV5-5 to TRBJ2-7; 7 bases agree with TRBD1. After removal of 5 bases from V and 3 bases from J, the junction contained 8 bases not matched to a gene. The V gene's germline CDR1 is SGHKS and CDR2 YYEKEE (reference sequence). The CDR3 is made up of 14 amino acids. In DNA form, the CDR3 reads TGTGCCAGCAGTTATGAGGGGGCCCGCTACGAGCAGTACTTC. It is translated as CASSYEGARYEQYF.

V usage is TRBV19 and J usage is TRBJ2-7; D not certain. This CDR3 is built from 14 residues. Germline CDR1 LNHDA, CDR2 SQIVND (reference sequence). Trimming took 2 bases from V and 0 from J, leaving 8 bases between them. This chain's CDR3 is CASSITGFSYEQYF. CDR3 nucleotide sequence: TGTGCCAGTAGTATAACCGGGTTCTCCTACGAGCAGTACTTC.

The sample holds a few counts of this clone. The rearrangement joins TRBV7-6 to TRBJ1-6; TRBD1 matches 7 bases. The CDR3 loop spans 17 amino acids. V lost 0 bases, J lost 6 bases, and 8 bases stayed unmatched. Germline V gives CDR1 SGHVS, CDR2 FNYEAQ. The DNA of the CDR3 is TGTGCCAGCAGCTTAGCGGCCGGGACAGCGCGTAATTCACCCCTCCACTTT. It codes for CASSLAAGTARNSPLHF.

The CDR3 DNA sequence: TGTGCCAGCAGCCAAGGAGGGGGCGCGGGTCAGCCCCAGCATTTT. Translated: CASSQGGGAGQPQHF. V gene TRBV3-1 (or the pseudogene TRBV3-2) combines with J gene TRBJ1-5; 7 bases line up with TRBD1. Germline CDR1 is LGHDT and CDR2 is YNNKEL (reference sequence). The CDR3 runs to 15 residues. V lost 1 base to trimming and J lost 6 bases; unmatched junction nucleotides: 6.

The rearrangement links TRBV14 to TRBJ2-5, with TRBD2 identical over 8 bases. Germline trimming cut 2 bases from V and 0 bases from J; bases unmatched to any gene: 5. In germline, CDR1 is SGHDN, CDR2 FVKESK. CDR3 size: 16 residues. The CDR3 sequence is CASSQKGGGYQETQYF. CDR3 in DNA: TGTGCCAGCAGCCAAAAGGGCGGGGGGTACCAAGAGACCCAGTACTTC.

Worth noting for this clone: Within the sample, other DNA sequences also encode this same CDR3. V is TRBV7-9 and J is TRBJ1-2; 9 bases are a match to TRBD1. Looked up from germline, CDR1 is SEHNR and CDR2 is FQNEAQ (reference sequence). V dropped 3 bases and J dropped 2; count of bases not matched to a gene: 1. The CDR3 consists of 14 residues. The CDR3 region is CASSFGTGNYGYTF. DNA of the CDR3: TGTGCCAGCAGCTTCGGGACAGGGAACTATGGCTACACCTTC.

This clone has a single count. The CDR3 DNA sequence: TGTGCCAGCAGCTCTTTGCGGAGCGGGGGCTCCTTTACGCAGTATTTT. Amino acid sequence: CASSSLRSGGSFTQYF. This chain uses TRBV5-4 with TRBJ2-3; TRBD2 aligns across 8 bases. The CDR3 extends over 16 amino acids. The ends lost 3 bases at V and 8 bases at J; junction bases unmatched: 14. Germline V gene lookup returns CDR1 SGHNT and CDR2 YYREEE (reference sequence).

The chain recombines TRBV20-1 with TRBJ2-5, with TRBD2 matching 9 bases. J gave up 5 bases and V 3 bases, and 10 bases lay outside the gene matches. The CDR3 is 15 residues long. Germline V gives CDR1 DFQATT, CDR2 SNEGSKA (reference sequence). The CDR3 DNA reads as TGCAGTGCTAGTATCCCGGCGGGAGGGTGGGAGACCCAGTACTTC. Its protein is CSASIPAGGWETQYF.

Written as DNA, the CDR3 is TGTGCCAGTAGCCCGGGACAGAATCAGCCCCAGCATTTT. Translation: CASSPGQNQPQHF. The chain uses TRBV19 and TRBJ1-5; TRBD1 matches at 7 bases. Germline V gene sequence: CDR1 LNHDA, CDR2 SQIVND (reference sequence). Losses at the gene ends were 6 bases for V and 4 bases for J; bases not matched to a gene: 3. CDR3 length equals 13 residues.

The genes are TRBV5-1 and TRBJ2-3; D unclear. V dropped 4 bases and J dropped 0 bases, with 12 bases sitting between them. CDR3 length: 15 amino acids. Germline V gene sequence: CDR1 SGHRS, CDR2 YFSETQ. The CDR3, as DNA: TGCGCCAGCAGCGCAGGATTACTCAGCACAGATACGCAGTATTTT. It codes for CASSAGLLSTDTQYF.

This clone has just a few counts. This chain links TRBV2 with TRBJ2-7; D uncertain. The V end lost 4 bases, the J end lost 1 base, and 11 bases lay between the germline ends. CDR3 length: 14 residues. The germline V gene encodes CDR1 SNHLY and CDR2 FYNNEI. The CDR3: CASSGVYVSYEQYF. The CDR3 DNA follows: TGTGCCAGCAGTGGAGTATACGTTTCCTACGAGCAGTACTTC.

The gene calls are TRBV30 and TRBJ1-3; 9 bases align to TRBD1. The trim removed 2 bases at V and 4 bases at J, leaving 6 bases unmatched. This CDR3 contains 15 residues. Germline-derived CDR1 and CDR2 are GTSNPN and SVGIG (reference sequence). The DNA of the CDR3 is TGTGCCTGGAGTAGACTTGGGACAGGGGGAAACACCATATATTTT. It translates to CAWSRLGTGGNTIYF.